The next 27 T cell receptor beta chains were all read from a single sample in a study of regulatory T cells in long-lasting Graves disease. As to time point: newly diagnosed GD, antithyroid drugs for less than 3 months. Extracted PBMC RNA gave rise to the TCR library. To make TCR beta libraries, researchers used iRepertoire HTBI primers and Arm-PCR of CDR3 regions. Each CDR3 protein gets one entry after TCRdb re-called the multiplex PCR reads with MiXCR. The table shows roughly 350,000 distinct CDR3 sequences, with around 17% occurring only once. This same sample was also taken into another study, of T cells in Graves' hyperthyroidism and ophthalmopathy.

The sample was peripheral blood mononuclear cells (PBMCs), taken at new diagnosis, from a patient treated with antithyroid drugs. All receptors come from a man aged 35 to 55 with Graves disease.

This clonotype was seen repeatedly, ten times or more. The chain is built from TRBV20-1 and TRBJ1-5, with D possibly matching TRBD1 (5 bases). There are 12 residues in the CDR3. V gave up 4 bases and J gave up 5 bases, with 9 bases separating them. From germline, CDR1 is DFQATT and CDR2 SNEGSKA (reference sequence). This CDR3 reads CSAKDRHQPQHF. CDR3 DNA sequence: TGCAGTGCTAAAGACAGACATCAGCCCCAGCATTTT.

This clonotype was recorded many times. The chain uses TRBV19 and TRBJ2-3; 10 bases fit TRBD1. Germline CDR1 and CDR2: LNHDA and SQIVND (reference sequence). CDR3 size: 16 residues. The V gene end was trimmed by 6 bases and the J gene end by 5 bases; junction bases not matched to a gene: 11. CDR3 sequence (DNA): TGTGCCAGTAGAATTTCCGGGACAGGGGTCGGAGATACGCAGTATTTT. Amino acid sequence: CASRISGTGVGDTQYF.

This clonotype was detected ten times or more. The chain joins TRBV6-6 to TRBJ2-5; a weak D match, TRBD1 (6 bases). Between the trimmed V and J ends, which lost 0 bases and 1 base, there was a span of 21 bases. The CDR3 runs 19 residues. Germline V CDR1 and CDR2: MNHNY, SVGAGI (reference sequence). CDR3: CASSYSESLSGTIQETQYF. In nucleotides, the CDR3 is TGTGCCAGCAGTTACTCGGAGTCTTTGTCCGGGACAATCCAAGAGACCCAGTACTTC.

This clonotype was counted only a few times. This sequence joins TRBV5-4 and TRBJ2-3; D gene unclear. Trimming removed 2 bases from V and 2 bases from J, with 12 bases in between. The CDR3 has 15 amino acids. The germline V gene encodes CDR1 SGHNT and CDR2 YYREEE (reference sequence). The CDR3 nucleotides are TGTGCCAGCAGCTTCATGCCGGGCCCCACAGATACGCAGTATTTT. Translating it yields CASSFMPGPTDTQYF.

The V and J genes are TRBV19 and TRBJ2-2, with TRBD2 matching 12 bases. The CDR3 totals 17 residues. V lost 3 bases to trimming and J lost 5 bases; unmatched junction nucleotides: 7. Germline CDR1 is LNHDA and CDR2 is SQIVND (reference sequence). CDR3 in DNA: TGTGCCAGTAGTATCCCCCTAGCGGGGGGGGTTACCGGGGAGCTGTTTTTT. It codes for CASSIPLAGGVTGELFF.

The chain joins TRBV18 to TRBJ2-7; D possibly matches TRBD1 or TRBD2 (5 bases each). The CDR3 spans 15 residues. V was clipped by 6 bases and J by 4 bases, with 19 bases between them. CDR1 and CDR2 (germline): KGHSH, LQKENI. The CDR3 loop is CASSPGTKGFYEQYF. The CDR3 DNA is TGTGCCAGCTCTCCCGGGACCAAGGGGTTTTACGAGCAGTACTTC.

This clonotype was observed many times. J is TRBJ1-5 and V is TRBV28, with D possibly TRBD1 on 6 matching bases. Trimming removed 3 bases from V and 0 bases from J, with 12 bases in between. This CDR3 region has 16 residues. From germline, CDR1 is MDHEN and CDR2 SYDVKM. The CDR3 DNA follows: TGTGCCAGCAGTTTGGGACGGACAGTTAGCAATCAGCCCCAGCATTTT. Translating it yields CASSLGRTVSNQPQHF.

This clonotype has more than one count but fewer than ten. The genes are TRBV5-5 and TRBJ2-7; D remains ambiguous. This CDR3 is built from 14 residues. V dropped 3 bases and J dropped 7 bases, with 17 bases sitting between them. Per germline, CDR1 SGHKS and CDR2 YYEKEE (reference sequence). The CDR3 reads CASSSSQVYWEQYF. In nucleotides, the CDR3 is TGTGCCAGCAGCTCCAGCCAGGTATACTGGGAGCAGTACTTC.

This clonotype has ten or more counts. DNA of the CDR3: TGTGCCAGCAGCCCAGGAGGGGTCGGGTTGGATTCACCCCTCCACTTT. This encodes CASSPGGVGLDSPLHF. J is TRBJ1-6 and V is TRBV28; tentative D call: TRBD1 (5 bases). Germline values: CDR1 MDHEN, CDR2 SYDVKM. The CDR3 extends over 16 amino acids. V lost 6 bases and J 8 bases, leaving 20 bases between the germline ends.

In regard to this clonotype: The germline gene is not matched at one end of the junction; a read error may be the cause. The rearrangement links TRBV6-2 or TRBV6-3 to TRBJ1-3; the D is unclear. Germline V CDR1 and CDR2: MNHEY, SVGEGT. This CDR3 is 15 amino acids long. The CDR3: CASSLHGGPGDTIYF. The CDR3 nucleotides read TGTGCCAGCAGCCTCCACGGAGGGCCTGGAGACACCATATATTTT.

This clonotype was picked up many times. This chain joins TRBV6-1 and TRBJ1-1; 7 bases line up with TRBD1. Germline CDR1 is MNHNS and CDR2 is SASEGT. V lost 7 bases to trimming and J lost 2 bases; unmatched junction nucleotides: 7. The CDR3 consists of 14 residues. Here the CDR3 DNA reads TGTGCCAGCACACGGCAGGGGGGAAACACTGAAGCTTTCTTT. Its translation is CASTRQGGNTEAFF.

This clonotype was observed at least ten times. The chain recombines TRBV3-1 with TRBJ2-5; D gene ambiguous. Trimming removed 4 bases from V and 3 bases from J, with 9 bases in between. The CDR3 is made up of 13 amino acids. Germline V gene data show CDR1 as LGHDT and CDR2 as YNNKEL (reference sequence). DNA of the CDR3: TGTGCCAGCAGCCTACACATGGAAGAGACCCAGTACTTC. Translated, it gives CASSLHMEETQYF.

This clonotype was counted ten times or more. The chain couples TRBV12-3 or TRBV12-4 to TRBJ1-1; unclear D gene. Trimming removed 3 bases at V and 7 bases at J, with 15 bases between. This CDR3 contains 14 residues. The CDR3 loop is CASSFQRRYVEAFF. CDR3 bases: TGTGCCAGCAGTTTTCAACGGAGGTATGTTGAAGCTTTCTTT.

The rearrangement joins TRBV30 to TRBJ1-5; D is unresolved. The germline gives CDR1 GTSNPN, CDR2 SVGIG (reference sequence). The CDR3 spans 15 residues. V was cut by 1 base and J by 2 bases, with 12 bases left in between. The CDR3 loop is CAWSEGGQGNQPQHF. The DNA of the CDR3 is TGTGCCTGGAGTGAGGGAGGGCAGGGCAATCAGCCCCAGCATTTT. Full variable domain (missing parts from reference TRBV30 and TRBJ1-5): SQTIHQWPATLVQPVGSPLSLECTVEGTSNPNLYWYRQAAGRGLQLLFYSVGIGQISSEVPQNLSASRPQDRQFILSSKKLLLSDSGFYLCAWSEGGQGNQPQHFGDGTRLSIL.

In this sample, this clonotype turned up a few times. The J gene is TRBJ1-2, the V gene TRBV29-1; no clear D. The germline CDR1 and CDR2 sequences are SQVTM and ANQGSEA. This CDR3 has 11 residues. V was pared by 7 bases and J by 12 bases, with 18 bases between. The chain's CDR3 is CSANRAGADTF. CDR3 bases: TGCAGCGCGAATCGGGCGGGAGCTGACACCTTC.

This clonotype was recorded many times. The chain couples TRBV29-1 to TRBJ2-5; a weak D match, TRBD2 (6 bases). Germline CDR1 SQVTM, CDR2 ANQGSEA. Trimming shortened V by 4 bases and J by 5 bases, and 8 bases separated the two germline ends. This CDR3 comprises 11 residues. The CDR3 region has the DNA TGCAGCGTTGGGGACTGGGAGACCCAGTACTTC. Translating it yields CSVGDWETQYF. The whole variable domain, remainder taken from reference TRBV29-1 and TRBJ2-5, is SAVISQKPSRDICQRGTSLTIQCQVDSQVTMMFWYRQQPGQSLTLIATANQGSEATYESGFVIDKFPISRPNLTFSTLTVSNMSPEDSSIYLCSVGDWETQYFGPGTRLLVL.

This clonotype occurred many times. The chain carries TRBV2 and TRBJ2-1, with TRBD1 matching over 8 bases. The ends lost 4 bases at V and 5 bases at J; junction bases unmatched: 7. CDR3 length equals 15 residues. The germline V gene has CDR1 SNHLY and CDR2 FYNNEI. The CDR3 DNA follows: TGTGCCAGCAGTGCGACAGGGGTAGGGCACAATGAGCAGTTCTTC. It encodes CASSATGVGHNEQFF.

This clonotype was seen ten or more times. V gene TRBV20-1 combines with J gene TRBJ2-5, with D perhaps TRBD1 or TRBD2 (6 bases each). The V end was cut by 6 bases, the J end by 5 bases, with 22 bases between. Germline V gene sequence: CDR1 DFQATT, CDR2 SNEGSKA (reference sequence). The CDR3 length is 15 residues. CDR3 loop: CSATPGARGWETQYF. Written as DNA, the CDR3 is TGCAGTGCCACCCCGGGGGCCCGAGGATGGGAGACCCAGTACTTC.

The chain employs TRBV20-1 and TRBJ1-4; tentative D call: TRBD1 (6 bases). Germline-derived CDR1 and CDR2 are DFQATT and SNEGSKA (reference sequence). V was cut by 6 bases and J by 8 bases, with 22 bases left in between. This CDR3 region has 15 residues. Here the CDR3 DNA reads TGCAGTGCGGCCTCAGGGGTCCGTTTCGAAGAAAAACTGTTTTTT. Translated: CSAASGVRFEEKLFF.

The genes are TRBV7-9 and TRBJ1-6; the D is unclear. The ends were cut back, 1 base at V and 8 bases at J, with 12 bases in the middle. This CDR3 comprises 15 residues. Germline V gives CDR1 SEHNR, CDR2 FQNEAQ (reference sequence). The CDR3 region has the DNA TGTGCCAGCAGCTTAGAGGCCTTATCCCATTCACCCCTCCACTTT. This sequence encodes CASSLEALSHSPLHF.

In this sample, this clonotype turned up a few times. This chain connects TRBV15 to TRBJ1-5; D gene uncertain. CDR1 is LNHNV and CDR2 is YYDKDF in the germline V gene (reference sequence). There are 17 residues in the CDR3. The V end lost 5 bases, the J end lost 6 bases, and 23 bases lay between the germline ends. CDR3 region: CATSPRTSIRFGQPQHF. CDR3 DNA: TGTGCCACCAGCCCTAGAACCTCAATCCGATTTGGTCAGCCCCAGCATTTT.

Many counts were recorded for this clonotype. The chain links TRBV7-9 to TRBJ1-1; no clear D. Germline V lookup: CDR1 SEHNR, CDR2 FQNEAQ (reference sequence). This CDR3 is 14 amino acids long. V was cut by 6 bases and J by 1 base, with 12 bases left in between. The CDR3 region is CASRPWGGNTEAFF. In DNA form, the CDR3 reads TGTGCCAGCAGGCCCTGGGGAGGGAACACTGAAGCTTTCTTT.

At least ten counts were recorded for this clonotype. This rearrangement joins TRBV12-3 or TRBV12-4 to TRBJ2-7, with D maybe TRBD2 (5 bases). The CDR3 contains 13 residues. With 3 bases removed from V and 6 bases from J, the gap between germline ends came to 12 bases. CDR3 region: CASSLGRRFEQYF. The CDR3 DNA reads as TGTGCCAGCAGTTTGGGGAGAAGGTTCGAGCAGTACTTC.

This clonotype occurred many times. The rearrangement joins TRBV7-3 to TRBJ2-7; 9 bases line up with TRBD1. The junction had 11 bases not matched to a gene; V was cut back by 5 bases and J by 6 bases. The germline V gene has CDR1 SGHTA and CDR2 FQGTGA. The CDR3 extends over 15 amino acids. The CDR3 protein is CASSPDGQGSVEQYF. CDR3 sequence (DNA): TGTGCCAGCAGCCCGGACGGACAGGGGAGCGTCGAGCAGTACTTC. The full variable domain, in which reference TRBV7-3 and TRBJ2-7 provide the parts outside the CDR3, is GAGVSQTPSNKVTEKGKYVELRCDPISGHTALYWYRQSLGQGPEFLIYFQGTGAADDSGLPNDRFFAVRPEGSVSTLKIQRTERGDSAVYLCASSPDGQGSVEQYFGPGTRLTVT.

The chain has TRBV25-1 and TRBJ1-6; D is unclear. Germline assignment: CDR1 MGHDK and CDR2 SYGVNS. Trimming removed 4 bases at V and 4 bases at J, with 11 bases between. The CDR3 has 15 amino acids. Here the CDR3 DNA reads TGTGCCAGCAGTGGAGGCCGTTGGTATAATTCACCCCTCCACTTT. Translation gives CASSGGRWYNSPLHF. The full variable domain, rest sourced from reference TRBV25-1 and TRBJ1-6, is EADIYQTPRYLVIGTGKKITLECSQTMGHDKMYWYQQDPGMELHLIHYSYGVNSTEKGDLSSESTVSRIRTEHFPLTLESARPSHTSQYLCASSGGRWYNSPLHFGNGTRLTVT.

This clonotype was counted a few times. This sequence joins TRBV7-2 and TRBJ2-5, with D unresolved. Trimming removed 1 base from V and 4 bases from J, with 13 bases in between. This CDR3 has 15 residues. Looked up from germline, CDR1 is SGHTA and CDR2 is FQGNSA. The CDR3 here is CASSLEADRGETQYF. In DNA, the CDR3 is TGTGCCAGCAGCTTAGAGGCAGACCGAGGAGAGACCCAGTACTTC.

This clonotype occurred many times. The genes are TRBV2 and TRBJ2-3; tentative D call: TRBD1 (6 bases). V gave up 3 bases and J gave up 1 base, with 8 bases separating them. Germline V lookup: CDR1 SNHLY, CDR2 FYNNEI. CDR3 size: 14 residues. The CDR3 nucleotides read TGTGCCAGCAGTGAGGGGGCCCGCACAGATACGCAGTATTTT. It is translated as CASSEGARTDTQYF.